This T cell receptor beta chain was found in a study of breast tumors, draining lymph nodes, adjacent tissues. The lymph nodes were axillary draining lymph nodes from breast cancer patients. This clonotype occurred many times. TCRdb fed the multiplex PCR reads into MiXCR, producing one record per CDR3 protein. Here the sample spans fewer than 200,000 distinct CDR3 sequences, 33% being singletons. This TCR derives from a female donor with breast cancer. Some clones in this sample may be carry-over from other donors' samples. The sequencing input was axillary lymph node tissue.

CDR3 sequence reads: CASSLTIDNEQFF. In DNA form, the CDR3 reads TGTGCCAGCAGCTTAACCATCGACAATGAGCAGTTCTTC. The chain couples TRBV7-3 to TRBJ2-1; D not certain. Germline CDR1 reads SGHTA; CDR2 reads FQGTGA. Trimming took 0 bases from V and 5 from J, leaving 5 bases between them. The CDR3 covers 13 residues.